This T cell receptor (beta chain) comes out of a study of glioma-infiltrating T cells. Regarding the study as a whole: Gliomas, especially low-grade, showed above-expected tissue-blood divergence; non-neoplastic patients showed below.

The CDR3 consists of 13 residues. Germline V lookup: CDR1 MNHEY, CDR2 SVGEGT. The V end lost 6 bases, the J end lost 5 bases, and 13 bases lay between the germline ends. Comments on this clonotype: Its antigen is unknown.

TCR alpha and beta CDR3 regions were amplified from RNA using iRepertoire nested multiplex PCR. One-step reverse transcription and amplification started from approximately 100-400 ng of tissue mRNA or PBMC total RNA. TCRdb redid the calling of the multiplex PCR reads with MiXCR, one entry per CDR3 protein. The profile shows over 140,000 distinct CDR3 sequences, about two fifths of them singletons. Sequencing was carried out using glioma tissue, nonneoplastic brain tissue, or PBMCs (not recorded which). This receptor was obtained from a human donor with low-grade glioma or glioblastoma, undergoing nonglioma brain surgery, or in good health (not recorded which). The genes are TRBV6-2 or TRBV6-3 and TRBJ2-5; no definite D call. DNA for the CDR3: TGTGCCAGCAGAAACGACCGGTGGGAGACCCAGTACTTC. Amino acids: CASRNDRWETQYF.